The 19 T cell receptor beta chains below all came from one sample that was sequenced in a study of cytomegalovirus exposure and HLA in healthy donors. Primers: 60 Vbeta forward and 13 Jbeta reverse. Generated by immunoSEQ multiplex PCR, the TCRdb table keeps only in-frame clones and is missing some. Of just under 150,000 clones listed, 80% are singletons. Material for sequencing was PBMCs. The receptors were sampled from a woman younger than 45 in good health and CMV-seronegative.

This clone was found a few times. The chain links TRBV7-9 to TRBJ2-7; 8 bases match TRBD1. Germline V gene lookup returns CDR1 SEHNR and CDR2 FQNEAQ (reference sequence). The ends lost 5 bases at V and 2 bases at J; junction bases unmatched: 8. This CDR3 has 15 amino acids. CDR3 DNA: TGTGCCAGCAGCCTCGGACAGGGTCTCACCTACGAGCAGTACTTC. Its protein is CASSLGQGLTYEQYF. Drawing the rest from reference TRBV7-9 and TRBJ2-7, the complete variable domain is DTGVSQNPRHKITKRGQNVTFRCDPISEHNRLYWYRQTLGQGPEFLTYFQNEAQLEKSRLLSDRFSAERPKGSFSTLEIQRTEQGDSAMYLCASSLGQGLTYEQYFGPGTRLTVT.

This clone was counted a few times. V usage is TRBV10-2 and J usage is TRBJ2-7; D is uncertain. The V end lost 7 bases, the J end lost 2 bases, and 6 bases lay between the germline ends. CDR1 is WSHSY and CDR2 is SAAADI in the germline V gene. This CDR3 contains 11 residues. The CDR3 DNA sequence: TGCGCCAGCACCGTTGCCTACGAGCAGTACTTC. This encodes CASTVAYEQYF.

This chain connects TRBV5-6 to TRBJ1-2; D might be TRBD1 (6 bases). The ends were cut back, 4 bases at V and 8 bases at J, with 15 bases in the middle. The CDR3 runs to 13 residues. CDR1 and CDR2 from the germline V gene are SGHDT and YYEEEE. This CDR3 reads CASSPGGAEGYTF. CDR3 in DNA: TGTGCCAGCAGCCCCGGGGGGGCGGAAGGCTACACCTTC. The whole variable domain, remainder taken from reference TRBV5-6 and TRBJ1-2, is DAGVTQSPTHLIKTRGQQVTLRCSPKSGHDTVSWYQQALGQGPQFIFQYYEEEERQRGNFPDRFSGHQFPNYSSELNVNALLLGDSALYLCASSPGGAEGYTFGSGTRLTVV.

The rearrangement links TRBV7-9 to TRBJ2-1; 8 nucleotides match TRBD1. The germline gives CDR1 SEHNR, CDR2 FQNEAQ (reference sequence). Germline trimming cut 5 bases from V and 5 bases from J; bases unmatched to any gene: 8. The CDR3 runs 15 residues. This chain's CDR3 is CASSPWGQEDNEQFF. The CDR3 coding sequence is TGTGCCAGCAGCCCATGGGGACAGGAGGACAATGAGCAGTTCTTC.

The J gene is TRBJ2-3, the V gene TRBV5-1; 7 positions agree with TRBD2. The J segment lost 5 bases and the V segment lost 0 bases, leaving 3 bases of the junction unmatched. From germline, CDR1 is SGHRS and CDR2 YFSETQ. CDR3 size: 14 residues. The DNA of the CDR3 is TGCGCCAGCAGCTTGGTGGTAGCGGGAGATACGCAGTATTTT. Amino acid sequence: CASSLVVAGDTQYF.

The CDR3 reads CASSLAGISGGTDTQYF. For the CDR3, the DNA is TGCGCCAGCAGCTTGGCCGGAATTAGCGGCGGCACAGATACGCAGTATTTT. The chain employs TRBV5-1 and TRBJ2-3, with D possibly TRBD2 on 6 matching bases. There are 17 residues in the CDR3. Germline CDR1 SGHRS, CDR2 YFSETQ. V was trimmed by 0 bases and J by 1 base, leaving 15 bases between them.

This clone was picked up a small number of times. The J gene is TRBJ1-3, the V gene TRBV2; D is possibly TRBD1 (5 bases). This CDR3 spans 19 amino acids. V shed 1 base and J shed 0 bases, with 19 bases lying between them. Per germline, CDR1 SNHLY and CDR2 FYNNEI. This chain's CDR3 is CASSEGWARLGTSGNTIYF. The CDR3 coding sequence is TGTGCCAGCAGTGAAGGGTGGGCCCGACTAGGGACCTCTGGAAACACCATATATTTT.

The rearrangement links TRBV7-2 to TRBJ1-1, with TRBD1 identical over 9 bases. This CDR3 has 14 residues. The J segment lost 7 bases and the V segment lost 1 base, leaving 4 bases of the junction unmatched. The germline gives CDR1 SGHTA, CDR2 FQGNSA. This CDR3 is CASSLVGTGSEAFF. CDR3 DNA: TGTGCCAGCAGCTTAGTGGGGACAGGGAGTGAAGCTTTCTTT.

This chain links TRBV4-3 with TRBJ2-5; D is ambiguous. The DNA end is more similar to TRBJ2-7, so the J call may be wrong. Looked up from germline, CDR1 is LGHNA and CDR2 is YSLEER. The CDR3 loop spans 14 amino acids. CDR3 coding DNA: TGCGCCAGCAGCAATACACTGGGCCCCTACGAGCAGTACTTC. Protein: CASSNTLGPYEQYF.

CDR3 sequence reads: CASSQSLAGVSNEQFF. The CDR3 region has the DNA TGCGCCAGCAGCCAGTCTTTAGCGGGAGTTTCGAATGAGCAGTTCTTC. This chain connects TRBV4-1 to TRBJ2-1; 9 nucleotides match TRBD2. Trimming cost V 3 bases and J 7 bases; bases outside gene matches: 10. Germline lookup yields CDR1 MGHRA and CDR2 YSYEKL. The length of the CDR3 is 16 residues.

This chain uses TRBV18 with TRBJ1-5; D is uncertain. V lost 3 bases, J lost 9 bases, and 9 bases lay in between. This CDR3 spans 12 amino acids. From germline, CDR1 is KGHSH and CDR2 LQKENI. CDR3 region: CASSPNNGPQHF. The CDR3 DNA reads TGTGCCAGCTCACCCAACAATGGGCCCCAGCATTTT. The full variable domain, with the rest looked up from reference TRBV18 and TRBJ1-5, is NAGVMQNPRHLVRRRGQEARLRCSPMKGHSHVYWYRQLPEEGLKFMVYLQKENIIDESGMPKERFSAEFPKEGPSILRIQQVVRGDSAAYFCASSPNNGPQHFGDGTRLSIL.

The chain couples TRBV7-2 to TRBJ2-7, with TRBD2 as a possible D gene (5 bases). The V gene's germline CDR1 is SGHTA and CDR2 FQGNSA. The CDR3 covers 14 residues. Between the trimmed V and J ends, which lost 2 bases and 2 bases, there was a span of 10 bases. The DNA of the CDR3 is TGTGCCAGCAGCTTACGGGCGGGTCCCTACGAGCAGTACTTC. It translates to CASSLRAGPYEQYF.

The CDR3 protein is CASSQDLGPTDTQYF. DNA of the CDR3: TGCGCCAGCAGCCAAGATCTTGGGCCTACAGATACGCAGTATTTT. The chain uses TRBV4-3 and TRBJ2-3; D is unresolved. The CDR3 sequence is 15 residues long. In germline, CDR1 is LGHNA, CDR2 YSLEER. With 0 bases removed from V and 3 bases from J, the gap between germline ends came to 10 bases.

The J gene is TRBJ2-7, the V gene TRBV5-4, with 12 positions matching TRBD2. The CDR3 consists of 14 residues. Germline trimming cut 0 bases from V and 6 bases from J; bases unmatched to any gene: 1. CDR1 and CDR2 (germline): SGHNT, YYREEE (reference sequence). CDR3 sequence: CASSLGLAGAEQYF. CDR3 sequence (DNA): TGTGCCAGCAGCTTGGGACTAGCGGGAGCCGAGCAGTACTTC.

A few counts support this clone. V is TRBV7-8 and J is TRBJ2-7, with 7 bases that match TRBD1. Trimming removed 1 base from V and 6 bases from J; junction bases left unmatched: 6. Germline V gene sequence: CDR1 SGHVS, CDR2 FQNEAQ. The CDR3 loop spans 14 amino acids. The DNA for the CDR3 is TGTGCCAGCAGCTTAGAGGGGGCCGGGGCCGAGCAGTACTTC. Translation: CASSLEGAGAEQYF. The full variable domain, its missing parts supplied by reference TRBV7-8 and TRBJ2-7, is GAGVSQSPRYKVAKRGQDVALRCDPISGHVSLFWYQQALGQGPEFLTYFQNEAQLDKSGLPSDRFFAERPEGSVSTLKIQRTQQEDSAVYLCASSLEGAGAEQYFGPGTRLTVT.

The chain is built from TRBV5-6 and TRBJ2-3, with D possibly being TRBD2 (6 bases). Trimming took off 4 bases at V and 0 bases at J, with 24 bases between the two ends. Germline CDR1 reads SGHDT; CDR2 reads YYEEEE. The CDR3 is 19 residues long. CDR3 sequence reads: CASSEIGGVFRSSTDTQYF. The CDR3 bases are TGTGCCAGCAGCGAGATCGGAGGGGTATTTAGGTCTAGCACAGATACGCAGTATTTT.

The chain combines TRBV30 with TRBJ1-2; 8 nucleotides agree with TRBD1. The germline V gene has CDR1 GTSNPN and CDR2 SVGIG (reference sequence). The length of the CDR3 is 14 residues. V shed 5 bases, J shed 1 base, and the junction held 6 bases outside the gene matches. CDR3 sequence (DNA): TGTGCCTGGGGTCCGGGACAGGTTAACTATGGCTACACCTTC. This sequence encodes CAWGPGQVNYGYTF.

J is TRBJ2-7 and V is TRBV18, with TRBD1 identical over 8 bases. CDR3 length: 16 residues. The ends lost 4 bases at V and 6 bases at J; junction bases unmatched: 14. Germline V gene lookup returns CDR1 KGHSH and CDR2 LQKENI. The CDR3, as DNA: TGTGCCAGCTCACTAGTTGGGTCGGCAGGGGGCCGCGAGCAGTACTTC. Amino acids: CASSLVGSAGGREQYF.

The chain couples TRBV4-1 to TRBJ1-2; D call uncertain. The V and J ends lost 0 bases and 5 bases respectively, with 16 bases between them. The germline gives CDR1 MGHRA, CDR2 YSYEKL. CDR3 length: 16 amino acids. This CDR3 is CASSQDPGMVSYGYTF. The CDR3 DNA sequence: TGCGCCAGCAGCCAAGATCCGGGGATGGTGTCGTATGGCTACACCTTC.